Each of the 16 T cell receptor beta chains below was sequenced from the same sample in a study of T cell responses to AZD1222 COVID-19 vaccine. TCRdb keeps only in-frame clones here, not all; method: immunoSEQ multiplex PCR. The sample consists of approximately 100,000 clones, nearly 90% of them appearing once. The sample was peripheral blood, taken 28 days after the second AZD1222 dose. These receptors originate from an adult who received the AZD1222 COVID-19 vaccine.

The J gene is TRBJ2-5, the V gene TRBV29-1; TRBD1 matches 8 bases. The CDR3 spans 14 residues. The trim removed 5 bases at V and 5 bases at J, leaving 10 bases unmatched. Looked up from germline, CDR1 is SQVTM and CDR2 is ANQGSEA. CDR3 loop: CSVHVAQGDETQYF. CDR3 nucleotides: TGCAGCGTTCATGTAGCACAGGGGGATGAGACCCAGTACTTC.

The genes are TRBV3-1 (or the pseudogene TRBV3-2) and TRBJ2-3; D not resolved. Germline assignment: CDR1 LGHDT and CDR2 YNNKEL (reference sequence). V was pared by 0 bases and J by 4 bases, with 8 bases between. The CDR3 spans 14 residues. The CDR3 region is CASSQEPAPDTQYF. DNA for the CDR3: TGTGCCAGCAGCCAAGAACCAGCCCCAGATACGCAGTATTTT.

This clone turned up a few times. The chain uses TRBV30 and TRBJ1-2; D gene uncertain. V was cut by 4 bases and J by 7 bases, with 13 bases left in between. This CDR3 is 12 amino acids long. Germline CDR1 is GTSNPN and CDR2 is SVGIG (reference sequence). The CDR3 loop reads CAWTENRVGYTF. The DNA for the CDR3 is TGTGCCTGGACGGAAAATCGGGTTGGCTACACCTTC.

The genes are TRBV19 and TRBJ1-5, with D maybe TRBD1 (6 bases). From germline, CDR1 is LNHDA and CDR2 SQIVND (reference sequence). The V gene lost 3 bases and the J gene lost 5 bases, with 17 bases spanning the gap. The CDR3 has 16 amino acids. CDR3 sequence: CASSITGTRDDQPQHF. The CDR3 DNA follows: TGTGCCAGTAGTATCACCGGGACACGGGACGATCAGCCCCAGCATTTT.

This clone was observed a single time. The chain couples TRBV11-2 to TRBJ2-7; perhaps TRBD2 as D (5 bases). Trimming left V 0 bases short and J 0 bases short, with 6 bases between. Germline CDR1 reads SGHAT; CDR2 reads FQNNGV. There are 14 residues in the CDR3. CDR3 bases: TGTGCCAGCAGCTTAGAGGGGAGCTCCTACGAGCAGTACTTC. Amino acid sequence: CASSLEGSSYEQYF.

In DNA, the CDR3 is TGTGCCAGCTGGACAGGGAGATCTAACTATGGCTACACCTTC. Translated: CASWTGRSNYGYTF. The rearrangement joins TRBV28 to TRBJ1-2, with 8 bases aligning to TRBD1. The germline gives CDR1 MDHEN, CDR2 SYDVKM. V lost 8 bases, J lost 0 bases, and 5 bases stayed unmatched. The CDR3 consists of 14 residues.

CDR3: CASSLVGVNGYTF. Written as DNA, the CDR3 is TGTGCCAGCAGCTTAGTGGGGGTTAATGGCTACACCTTC. This chain connects TRBV7-9 to TRBJ1-2; weak D call: TRBD1 (5 bases). The germline V gene has CDR1 SEHNR and CDR2 FQNEAQ (reference sequence). With 1 base removed from V and 6 bases from J, the gap between germline ends came to 9 bases. This CDR3 region has 13 residues.

This clone is termed medium-sized (0.01 to 0.1%). The V call is TRBV29-1, the J call TRBJ1-5; the match to TRBD1 covers 8 bases. Unmatched junction bases numbered 1, after V lost 4 bases and J lost 2 bases. This CDR3 is 13 amino acids long. Germline assignment: CDR1 SQVTM and CDR2 ANQGSEA. This CDR3 is CSVVTGGNQPQHF. In DNA form, the CDR3 reads TGCAGCGTTGTGACAGGGGGCAATCAGCCCCAGCATTTT.

In this sample, this clone turned up once. The V gene is TRBV9, the J gene TRBJ1-6; D is ambiguous. This CDR3 is 14 amino acids long. In germline, CDR1 is SGDLS, CDR2 YYNGEE. The V and J ends lost 0 bases and 5 bases respectively, with 6 bases between them. The DNA of the CDR3 is TGTGCCAGCAGCGTAGGTCGAAATAATTCACCCCTCCACTTT. Its translation: CASSVGRNNSPLHF.

The chain joins TRBV30 to TRBJ2-1, with 7 bases matching TRBD2. Germline CDR1 is GTSNPN and CDR2 is SVGIG (reference sequence). The CDR3 runs to 13 residues. J gave up 9 bases and V 3 bases, and 8 bases lay outside the gene matches. Here the CDR3 reads CAWSAGAWSEQFF. DNA of the CDR3: TGTGCCTGGAGCGCGGGAGCTTGGAGTGAGCAGTTCTTC.

In its sample, this clone was seen a few times. The chain combines TRBV4-3 with TRBJ2-7; D might be TRBD2 (6 bases). This CDR3 is built from 15 residues. The germline V gene has CDR1 LGHNA and CDR2 YSLEER. With 5 bases removed from V and 2 bases from J, the gap between germline ends came to 16 bases. CDR3 region: CASSFLARDPYEQYF. CDR3 sequence (DNA): TGCGCCAGCAGCTTCCTTGCGCGGGATCCCTACGAGCAGTACTTC.

Here the CDR3 DNA reads TGCAGTGCTAGTCGGCCTTACTCGAACACCGGGGAGCTGTTTTTT. Amino acids: CSASRPYSNTGELFF. The chain is built from TRBV20-1 and TRBJ2-2; D is unclear. CDR3 size: 15 residues. The V gene lost 3 bases and the J gene lost 0 bases, with 11 bases spanning the gap. Germline V gene sequence: CDR1 DFQATT, CDR2 SNEGSKA (reference sequence).

The chain carries TRBV2 and TRBJ1-2; no clear D. Germline lookup yields CDR1 SNHLY and CDR2 FYNNEI. Trimming removed 6 bases from V and 5 bases from J, with 16 bases in between. The CDR3 is 14 amino acids. The CDR3 sequence: CASRSLSSTYGYTF. The CDR3 DNA is TGTGCCAGCAGATCCCTGAGCAGTACTTATGGCTACACCTTC.

This chain links TRBV28 with TRBJ1-2; D gene unclear. Per germline, CDR1 MDHEN and CDR2 SYDVKM. The CDR3 is 14 residues long. V was clipped by 10 bases and J by 4 bases, with 19 bases between them. The CDR3 spells CAIQAAERGYGYTF. The CDR3 DNA reads TGTGCCATCCAGGCGGCCGAACGGGGCTATGGCTACACCTTC.

The chain is built from TRBV5-1 and TRBJ1-4; weak D call: TRBD1 (5 bases). This CDR3 is 16 amino acids long. The V end lost 4 bases, the J end lost 0 bases, and 13 bases lay between the germline ends. Germline V lookup: CDR1 SGHRS, CDR2 YFSETQ. The CDR3 sequence is CASSTGTVATNEKLFF. As DNA, the CDR3 is TGCGCCAGCAGCACCGGGACCGTTGCAACTAATGAAAAACTGTTTTTT. Together with reference TRBV5-1 and TRBJ1-4, the CDR3 gives the full variable domain: KAGVTQTPRYLIKTRGQQVTLSCSPISGHRSVSWYQQTPGQGLQFLFEYFSETQRNKGNFPGRFSGRQFSNSRSEMNVSTLELGDSALYLCASSTGTVATNEKLFFGSGTQLSVL.

The chain recombines TRBV3-1 (or the pseudogene TRBV3-2) with TRBJ2-5, with TRBD2 matching over 8 bases. The CDR3 contains 16 residues. V was pared by 4 bases and J by 5 bases, with 12 bases of the junction left unmatched. The germline CDR1 and CDR2 sequences are LGHDT and YNNKEL (reference sequence). CDR3 sequence reads: CASSLLAGRAGETQYF. CDR3 sequence (DNA): TGTGCCAGCAGCCTGTTAGCGGGGAGGGCCGGGGAGACCCAGTACTTC.